Listed below are T cell receptor beta chains from one sample, sequenced in a study of T cells after yellow fever vaccination. TCRdb itself ran the 5' RACE reads through MiXCR, one entry per CDR3 protein. The sample has 250,000 to 300,000 distinct CDR3 sequences, approximately 13% seen once. The sample consisted of CD4+ T cells sorted from PBMCs, taken 45 days after the yellow fever booster vaccination. The receptors shown here come from a man aged 25 to 40 who received the YFV17D yellow fever vaccine. Both conserved end residues are trimmed from each CDR3.

j_gene: TRBJ2-1
v_gene: TRBV4-3
CDR3aa: ASSPLGRATEQF

j_gene: TRBJ2-2
v_gene: TRBV2
CDR3aa: ASSQLAGGPVGELF

j_gene: TRBJ2-1
v_gene: TRBV6-5
CDR3aa: ASKKGGPYNEQF

j_gene: TRBJ2-1
v_gene: TRBV7-6
CDR3aa: ASTPASGTKAYNEQF

j_gene: TRBJ2-1
v_gene: TRBV12-3/TRBV12-4
CDR3aa: ASRRERNEQF

j_gene: TRBJ1-5
v_gene: TRBV20-1
CDR3aa: SAGGQPQH

j_gene: TRBJ2-7
v_gene: TRBV18
CDR3aa: ASSPSKLAGGPYEQY

j_gene: TRBJ1-3
v_gene: TRBV29-1
CDR3aa: SVGSPRNTIY

j_gene: TRBJ2-2
v_gene: TRBV12-3/TRBV12-4
CDR3aa: ASSLWGAGELF

j_gene: TRBJ1-5
v_gene: TRBV29-1
CDR3aa: SVALGGAIQPQH

j_gene: TRBJ2-1
v_gene: TRBV29-1
CDR3aa: SVGPGGSYNEQF

j_gene: TRBJ2-2
v_gene: TRBV14
CDR3aa: ASSQALKNTGELF

j_gene: TRBJ1-4
v_gene: TRBV7-9
CDR3aa: ASSLSARLEKLF

j_gene: TRBJ2-5
v_gene: TRBV7-2
CDR3aa: ASSLAVVGEAQY

j_gene: TRBJ2-4
v_gene: TRBV5-6
CDR3aa: ASSLDGGGNIQY

j_gene: TRBJ1-2
v_gene: TRBV29-1
CDR3aa: SVVEGDRAGYT